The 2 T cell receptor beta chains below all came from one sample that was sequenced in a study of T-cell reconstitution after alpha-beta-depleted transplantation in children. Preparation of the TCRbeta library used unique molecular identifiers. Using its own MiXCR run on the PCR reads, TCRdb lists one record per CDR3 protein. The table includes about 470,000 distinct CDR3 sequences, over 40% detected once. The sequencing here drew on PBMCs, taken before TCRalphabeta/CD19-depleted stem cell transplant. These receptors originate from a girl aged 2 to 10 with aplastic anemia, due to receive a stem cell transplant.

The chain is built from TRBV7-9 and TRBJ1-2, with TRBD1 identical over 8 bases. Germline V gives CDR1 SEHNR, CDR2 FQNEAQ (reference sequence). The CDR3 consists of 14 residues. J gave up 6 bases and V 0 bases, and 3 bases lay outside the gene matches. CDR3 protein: CASSLAQGANGYTF. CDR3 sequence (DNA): TGTGCCAGCAGCTTAGCGCAGGGGGCGAATGGCTACACCTTC.

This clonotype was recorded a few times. This CDR3 is CASSLRGGGALDEQFF. CDR3 DNA: TGTGCCAGCAGTTTAAGGGGAGGAGGGGCCCTCGATGAGCAGTTCTTC. The chain joins TRBV12-3 or TRBV12-4 to TRBJ2-1, with D possibly being TRBD2 (6 bases). CDR3 length equals 16 residues. Trimming removed 2 bases from V and 8 bases from J, with 19 bases in between.